This T cell receptor beta chain was documented in a study of monozygotic twins with inflammatory bowel disease. The study's findings and limits: Varying immunosuppressive regimens may have increased patient repertoire variability. Other individuals had fewer clonotypes in common with IBD patients than with healthy twins, especially with disease activity.

A note on this clonotype: Its antigen is unknown.

Total RNA, at 3,000 to 4,500 ng, went into every TCR library. Each sample's cDNA came from eight separate reactions. TCRdb reanalyzed the 5' RACE reads, giving one entry per CDR3 protein sequence and no DNA. Recorded here are some 400,000 distinct CDR3 sequences; the top ten clones represent 2.4%. The germline V gene encodes CDR1 SQVTM and CDR2 ANQGSEA. CDR3 length: 11 residues. This TCR derives from a human donor with ulcerative colitis or Crohn's disease, or a healthy co-twin of an affected twin (not recorded which). The chain has TRBV29-1 and TRBJ2-1; TCRdb's assignment of TRBD1 cannot be checked, as there is no DNA. Material for sequencing was blood. The CDR3 reads CSVEGGNEQFF.